The clone carrying this T cell receptor (beta chain) was seen at least ten times. Its antigen is unknown. One junction end does not reproduce the germline sequence, and a read error may be involved. Library preparation followed earlier protocols using designated TCR primers. TCRdb passed the PCR reads through MiXCR, listing each CDR3 protein once. The sample gives hundreds of thousands of distinct CDR3 sequences, roughly 23% of which show up once; about 0.71% is in the top ten. This sample is part of a study of molecular identifiers for immune sequencing clone quantification. Points from the study as a whole: Single-cell amounts of spiked Jurkat TCR RNA were reportedly detectable among some 1 million naive cells. The share of molecules held by clones above 20 RNA copies was over 99% in effector cells and under 1% in naive cells.

CD8+CD4-CCR7+CD45RA+ sorting gave the naive CD8 T cells. Looked up from germline, CDR1 is SGHRS and CDR2 is YFSETQ. There are 17 residues in the CDR3. The sequence was collected from a human donor in good health. Some libraries in this study had Jurkat cell RNA spiked in. The rearrangement uses TRBV5-1 and TRBJ1-1, with D possibly matching TRBD1 (6 bases). The sample consisted of naive CD8+ T cells from blood, with Jurkat cell RNA spiked in. Noted subset: FACS-sorted CD8+CD4-CCR7+CD45RA+ naive T cells. CDR3 DNA: TGCGCCAGCAACTTGGACAGACCACCACACATGAACACTGAAGCTTTCTTT. This sequence encodes CASNLDRPPHMNTEAFF.